This TCR beta chain was retrieved from a study of cytomegalovirus exposure and HLA in healthy donors. With regard to this clone: What it binds is unknown.

Healthy bone marrow donors made up the donors. Amplification used 60 Vbeta primers and 13 Jbeta primers. The table came from immunoSEQ multiplex PCR; TCRdb's copy has only in-frame clones and leaves some out. The data show 180,000 or so clones, with about 79% seen just once and over 12% held by the top ten. Study-wide points: Exclusion applied to some V segments, including TRBV6-2 and TRBV6-3, as they were indistinguishable. Several of the most significant clusters appeared, in a later analysis, to be linked to common viral pathogens. When analyzed later, a missense DCLRE1C variant was found to be linked to TCR beta V- and J-gene trimming.

Trimming stripped 5 bases from V and 6 bases from J, with 14 bases between. Germline V lookup: CDR1 LNHDA, CDR2 SQIVND (reference sequence). This CDR3 contains 14 residues. The origin of this receptor is a man aged 45-65 years in good health and CMV-seropositive. Sequencing used PBMCs. This chain connects TRBV19 to TRBJ1-5; a weak D match, TRBD1 (5 bases). CDR3 in DNA: TGTGCCAGTAGTGTCTATCAGGGTGTTCAGCCCCAGCATTTT. Translation: CASSVYQGVQPQHF.